Each of the 8 T cell receptor beta chains below was sequenced from the same sample in a study of OX40 agonist ivuxolimab in advanced cancers. Here immunoSEQ multiplex PCR was the method, and the copy in TCRdb shows in-frame clones only, minus some. This sample yields approximately 75,000 clones, of which under 95% are seen a single time; 0.37% belongs to the top ten. This sample comprised CD4+ or CD8+ T cells sorted from blood, obtained in a trial of the OX40 agonist ivuxolimab. These receptor sequences come from an adult with an advanced solid tumor such as melanoma, head and neck, liver or kidney cancer.

This chain links TRBV6-5 with TRBJ2-7, with a tentative D call TRBD1 (5 bases). Germline V lookup: CDR1 MNHEY, CDR2 SVGAGI. The CDR3 loop spans 14 amino acids. The V end lost 5 bases, the J end lost 0 bases, and 11 bases lay between the germline ends. The chain's CDR3 is CASSPRQSSYEQYF. The CDR3 nucleotides are TGTGCCAGCAGTCCCCGACAGAGCTCCTACGAGCAGTACTTC.

The rearrangement links TRBV7-8 to TRBJ2-2; D gene uncertain. CDR1 is SGHVS and CDR2 is FQNEAQ in the germline V gene. This CDR3 spans 14 amino acids. Trimming removed 5 bases from V and 5 bases from J, with 12 bases in between. CDR3 sequence (DNA): TGTGCCAGCAGCAAATCGTGGGTTACCGGGGAGCTGTTTTTT. It translates to CASSKSWVTGELFF.

The chain recombines TRBV10-3 with TRBJ2-2; D may be TRBD1 or TRBD2 (5 bases each). Looked up from germline, CDR1 is ENHRY and CDR2 is SYGVKD. Trimming cost V 4 bases and J 4 bases, with 13 bases left between them. This CDR3 is built from 15 residues. CDR3 region: CAISADGTATGELFF. CDR3 sequence (DNA): TGTGCCATCAGTGCCGACGGGACGGCCACCGGGGAGCTGTTTTTT.

This clone came up once. The chain joins TRBV25-1 to TRBJ2-3, with TRBD1 matching 8 bases. Trimming cost V 1 base and J 4 bases; bases outside gene matches: 4. CDR3 size: 15 residues. The germline gives CDR1 MGHDK, CDR2 SYGVNS. CDR3 nucleotide sequence: TGTGCCAGCAGTGAATTACAGGGGGGCGCAGATACGCAGTATTTT. It yields the protein CASSELQGGADTQYF.

The rearrangement links TRBV19 to TRBJ1-1; 7 bases align to TRBD1. In germline, CDR1 is LNHDA, CDR2 SQIVND (reference sequence). V was clipped by 4 bases and J by 2 bases; unmatched bases: 4. CDR3 length: 14 residues. CDR3 nucleotides: TGTGCCAGTAGTACACGACAGGGTAACACTGAAGCTTTCTTT. This codes for CASSTRQGNTEAFF.

The chain has TRBV5-4 and TRBJ2-5; 7 bases agree with TRBD2. The CDR3 runs to 13 residues. V gave up 7 bases and J gave up 6 bases; unmatched junction bases: 9. Germline V gene sequence: CDR1 SGHNT, CDR2 YYREEE (reference sequence). The chain's CDR3 is CASGVAGEKTQYF. The CDR3 DNA follows: TGTGCCAGCGGGGTGGCGGGAGAGAAGACCCAGTACTTC.

The chain recombines TRBV5-1 with TRBJ2-5, with 8 positions matching TRBD2. Trimming at V came to 0 bases and at J to 5 bases, leaving 0 bases not matched to a gene. The CDR3 spans 13 residues. Germline CDR1 reads SGHRS; CDR2 reads YFSETQ. The CDR3 nucleotides read TGCGCCAGCAGCTTGGGCGGGGGGGAGACCCAGTACTTC. Protein sequence: CASSLGGGETQYF.

V gene TRBV5-1 combines with J gene TRBJ2-1; 8 bases are shared with TRBD2. Germline values: CDR1 SGHRS, CDR2 YFSETQ. The CDR3 is made up of 15 amino acids. Unmatched junction bases numbered 3, after V lost 1 base and J lost 3 bases. Here the CDR3 reads CASSLSSGNYNEQFF. CDR3 sequence (DNA): TGCGCCAGCAGCTTGAGTAGCGGGAACTACAATGAGCAGTTCTTC.